What follows are 6 T cell receptor beta chains derived from one specimen sequenced in a study of blood T cell repertoires in COVID-19. Profiled with immunoSEQ multiplex PCR; TCRdb holds only in-frame clones, not every one. The sample yields about 110,000 clones, approximately 82% seen once. Specimen: peripheral blood. The receptors come from a woman at least 80 years old with active or convalescent COVID-19.

This clone was recorded a few times. V usage is TRBV28 and J usage is TRBJ1-1; D gene unclear. Germline CDR1 MDHEN, CDR2 SYDVKM. The CDR3 length is 13 residues. The germline V and J ends were trimmed by 3 bases and 6 bases, with 11 bases remaining between them. The CDR3 bases are TGTGCCAGCAGTTTTCCTCAGTCTTCTGAAGCTTTCTTT. It is translated as CASSFPQSSEAFF.

The chain links TRBV6-6 to TRBJ2-1, with 8 bases identical to TRBD2. This CDR3 spans 16 amino acids. Per the germline V gene, CDR1 is MNHNY and CDR2 is SVGAGI (reference sequence). J was trimmed by 7 bases and V by 5 bases; bases with no gene match: 13. Here the CDR3 DNA reads TGTGCCAGCAGTCTACCCGGGGGGGAGAGAAGGAATGAGCAGTTCTTC. Amino acid sequence: CASSLPGGERRNEQFF.

This sequence joins TRBV7-9 and TRBJ2-1; 11 bases line up with TRBD2. In germline, CDR1 is SEHNR, CDR2 FQNEAQ (reference sequence). CDR3 length equals 16 residues. J gave up 6 bases and V 0 bases, and 4 bases lay outside the gene matches. The CDR3, as DNA: TGTGCCAGCAGCTTAGCTAGCGGGAGGGGTCTCAATGAGCAGTTCTTC. Translation gives CASSLASGRGLNEQFF. Variable domain in full (rest from reference TRBV7-9 and TRBJ2-1): DTGVSQNPRHKITKRGQNVTFRCDPISEHNRLYWYRQTLGQGPEFLTYFQNEAQLEKSRLLSDRFSAERPKGSFSTLEIQRTEQGDSAMYLCASSLASGRGLNEQFFGPGTRLTVL.

The CDR3 region has the DNA TGTGCCAGCAGCCCGCCGACTAGCGGGAGATACGAGCAGTACTTC. Translating it yields CASSPPTSGRYEQYF. The chain has TRBV11-2 and TRBJ2-7, with 12 bases lining up with TRBD2. The CDR3 totals 15 residues. The V and J ends lost 5 bases and 4 bases, in that order; junction bases with no gene match: 6. The V gene's germline CDR1 is SGHAT and CDR2 FQNNGV.

Comments on this clone: This may be a read error: a much more frequent sequence differs by one nucleotide. In the same sample, other DNA sequences code for this CDR3. This chain joins TRBV7-3 and TRBJ2-7; 7 positions agree with TRBD2. CDR3 length: 13 amino acids. Looked up from germline, CDR1 is SGHTA and CDR2 is FQGTGA. The CDR3 is CASSSTGGYEQYF. The CDR3 nucleotides read TGTGCCAGCAGCTCCACGGGGGGTTACGAGCAGTACTTT.

The CDR3 here is CASRPSGSTDTQYF. CDR3 bases: TGTGCCAGCAGGCCTAGCGGGAGCACAGATACGCAGTATTTT. The gene calls are TRBV14 and TRBJ2-3; 8 positions match TRBD2. The CDR3 runs 14 residues. J gave up 0 bases and V 6 bases, and 2 bases lay outside the gene matches. The germline CDR1 and CDR2 sequences are SGHDN and FVKESK.